These T cell receptor beta chains were read from a single sample in a study of Ad26.COV2.S vaccination and SARS-CoV-2 variants. The protocol was immunoSEQ multiplex PCR, while the TCRdb copy is restricted to in-frame clones and leaves out a portion. The sample has around 94,000 clones, around 82% seen once. Sequenced here: peripheral blood, sampled after recovery from COVID-19. These receptors were obtained from a human donor who had recovered from COVID-19. Each CDR3 is given with its conserved first and last residue. The D gene is left open where the match is weak. Where a row states a size, it is once, few, many or the class of an expanded clone; other rows omit it.

V gene	J gene	D gene	clone size	CDR3 protein	CDR3 DNA
TRBV28	TRBJ1-1	TRBD1	-	CASSPDREDTEAFF	TGTGCCAGCAGCCCGGACAGGGAGGACACTGAAGCTTTCTTT
TRBV5-1	TRBJ1-2	TRBD1	-	CASSLVSSGTGSGYTF	TGCGCCAGCAGCTTGGTTTCTTCCGGGACAGGGTCTGGCTACACCTTC
TRBV6-2/TRBV6-3	TRBJ2-1	-	-	CASSYSPPGTTEQFF	TGTGCCAGCAGTTACTCTCCCCCCGGGACGACTGAGCAGTTCTTC
TRBV7-2	TRBJ1-6	-	few	CASSGPAPPLHF	TGTGCCAGCAGCGGACCTGCGCCACCCCTCCACTTT
TRBV6-4	TRBJ2-7	-	once	CASNGIGPSSVGYEQYF	TGTGCCAGCAATGGGATAGGGCCCTCCAGCGTGGGCTACGAGCAGTACTTC
TRBV2	TRBJ2-2	-	-	CASSGQVGELFF	TGTGCCAGCAGTGGACAGGTCGGAGAGCTGTTTTTT
TRBV27	TRBJ2-5	TRBD2	once	CASSPSTRGGWPGETQYF	TGTGCCAGCAGTCCTAGTACCCGGGGGGGGTGGCCTGGGGAGACCCAGTACTTC
TRBV27	TRBJ1-5	-	-	CASSRDFSNQPQHF	TGTGCCAGCAGTAGGGACTTTAGCAATCAGCCCCAGCATTTT
TRBV23-1	TRBJ2-6	-	-	CASSRSFGANVLTF	TGCGCCAGCAGTCGGTCTTTTGGGGCCAACGTCCTGACTTTC
TRBV7-3	TRBJ1-2	-	-	CASSLMGGFGPGATYGYTF	TGTGCCAGCAGCTTAATGGGGGGATTCGGGCCGGGGGCCACCTATGGCTACACCTTC
TRBV7-2	TRBJ2-5	TRBD2	-	CASSNLAVLETQYF	TGTGCCAGCAGCAACCTAGCGGTTCTAGAGACCCAGTACTTC
TRBV7-9	TRBJ1-3	-	once	CASSFNSRSSGNTIYF	TGTGCCAGCAGCTTTAACAGTCGAAGCTCTGGAAACACCATATATTTT